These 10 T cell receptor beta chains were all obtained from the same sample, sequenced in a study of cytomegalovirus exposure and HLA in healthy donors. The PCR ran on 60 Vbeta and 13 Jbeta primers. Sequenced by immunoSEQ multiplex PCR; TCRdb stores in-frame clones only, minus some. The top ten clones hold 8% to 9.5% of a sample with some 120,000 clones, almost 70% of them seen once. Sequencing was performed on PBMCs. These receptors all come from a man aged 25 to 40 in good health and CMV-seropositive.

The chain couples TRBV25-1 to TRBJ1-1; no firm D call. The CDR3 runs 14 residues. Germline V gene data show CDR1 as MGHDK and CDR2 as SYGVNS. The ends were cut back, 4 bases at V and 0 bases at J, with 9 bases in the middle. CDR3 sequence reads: CASSGTNMNTEAFF. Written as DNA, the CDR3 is TGTGCCAGCAGTGGTACAAACATGAACACTGAAGCTTTCTTT.

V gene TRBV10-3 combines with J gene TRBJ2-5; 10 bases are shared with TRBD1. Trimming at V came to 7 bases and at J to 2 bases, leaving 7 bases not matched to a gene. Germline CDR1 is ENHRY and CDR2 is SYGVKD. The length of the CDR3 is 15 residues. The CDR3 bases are TGTGCCATCAACTCCGGGACAGGGGAACAAGAGACCCAGTACTTC. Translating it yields CAINSGTGEQETQYF.

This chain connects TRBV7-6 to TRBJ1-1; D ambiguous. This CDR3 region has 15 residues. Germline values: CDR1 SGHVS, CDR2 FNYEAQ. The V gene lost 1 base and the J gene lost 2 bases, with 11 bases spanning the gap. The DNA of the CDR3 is TGTGCCAGCAGCTTAGGAGGGAACGGTAACACTGAAGCTTTCTTT. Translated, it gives CASSLGGNGNTEAFF.

This CDR3 reads CASSSQGVYTYEQYF. CDR3 nucleotides: TGTGCCAGCAGCTCTCAGGGGGTCTACACCTACGAGCAGTACTTC. This chain joins TRBV5-5 and TRBJ2-7; 7 bases are shared with TRBD1. Germline values: CDR1 SGHKS, CDR2 YYEKEE (reference sequence). The length of the CDR3 is 15 residues. The ends lost 3 bases at V and 2 bases at J; junction bases unmatched: 8.

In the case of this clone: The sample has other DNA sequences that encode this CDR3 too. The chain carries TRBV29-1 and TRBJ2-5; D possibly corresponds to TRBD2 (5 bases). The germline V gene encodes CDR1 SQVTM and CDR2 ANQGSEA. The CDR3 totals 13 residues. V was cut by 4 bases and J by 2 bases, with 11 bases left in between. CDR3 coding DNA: TGCAGCGTTGCCACCAGCGGTCAAGAGACCCAGTACTTC. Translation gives CSVATSGQETQYF.

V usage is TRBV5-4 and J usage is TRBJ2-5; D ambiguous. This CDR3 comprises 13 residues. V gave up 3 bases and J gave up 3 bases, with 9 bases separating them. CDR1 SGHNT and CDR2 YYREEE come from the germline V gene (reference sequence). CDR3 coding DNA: TGTGCCAGCAGCTCGACTGGTGAAGAGACCCAGTACTTC. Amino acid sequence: CASSSTGEETQYF.

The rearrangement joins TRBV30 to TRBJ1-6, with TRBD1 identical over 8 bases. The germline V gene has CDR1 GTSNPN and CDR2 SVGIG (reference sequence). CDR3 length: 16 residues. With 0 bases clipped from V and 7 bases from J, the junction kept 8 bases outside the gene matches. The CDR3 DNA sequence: TGTGCCTGGAGTGTTATCAACCGGGACAGGAATTCACCCCTCCACTTT. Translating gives CAWSVINRDRNSPLHF. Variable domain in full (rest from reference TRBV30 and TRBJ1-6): SQTIHQWPATLVQPVGSPLSLECTVEGTSNPNLYWYRQAAGRGLQLLFYSVGIGQISSEVPQNLSASRPQDRQFILSSKKLLLSDSGFYLCAWSVINRDRNSPLHFGNGTRLTVT.

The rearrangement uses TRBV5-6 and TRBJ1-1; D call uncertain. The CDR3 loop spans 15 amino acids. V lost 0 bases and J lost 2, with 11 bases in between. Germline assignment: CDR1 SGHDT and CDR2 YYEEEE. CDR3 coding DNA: TGTGCCAGCAGCTTGGGTGCTACAGTTAACACTGAAGCTTTCTTT. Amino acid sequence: CASSLGATVNTEAFF.

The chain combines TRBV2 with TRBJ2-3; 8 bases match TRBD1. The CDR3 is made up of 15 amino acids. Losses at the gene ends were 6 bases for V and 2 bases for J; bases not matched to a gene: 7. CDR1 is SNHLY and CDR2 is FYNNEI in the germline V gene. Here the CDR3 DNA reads TGTGCCAGCAGACAAAGACAGGGGTCCACAGATACGCAGTATTTT. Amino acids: CASRQRQGSTDTQYF. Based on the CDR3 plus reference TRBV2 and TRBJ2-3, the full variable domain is EPEVTQTPSHQVTQMGQEVILRCVPISNHLYFYWYRQILGQKVEFLVSFYNNEISEKSEIFDDQFSVERPDGSNFTLKIRSTKLEDSAMYFCASRQRQGSTDTQYFGPGTRLTVL.

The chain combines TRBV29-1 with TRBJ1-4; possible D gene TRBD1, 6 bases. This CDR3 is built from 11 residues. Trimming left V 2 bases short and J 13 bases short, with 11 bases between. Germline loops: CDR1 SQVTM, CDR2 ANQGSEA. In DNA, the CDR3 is TGCAGCGTTGAACGGGGGGGCGGACTGTTTTTT. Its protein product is CSVERGGGLFF.